The clone carrying this T cell receptor (beta chain) was detected only a few times. Antigen specificity is unknown. This entry belongs to a study of cytomegalovirus exposure and HLA in healthy donors. General study points: With later analysis, a missense DCLRE1C variant became linked to TCR beta V- and J-gene trimming. TCR beta V segments were, for the most part, productive about 87% or about 30% of the time in an earlier analysis. Analysis was performed later, and it showed HLA-associated TCR beta chains to be more clonally expanded than equally common others.

Use of 60 Vbeta and 13 Jbeta primers characterized the PCR. Sequencing was performed with immunoSEQ multiplex PCR; in TCRdb, only in-frame clones are kept and a portion is missing. Among around 99,000 clones listed, less than 85% were seen once. This CDR3 comprises 15 residues. The germline V and J ends were trimmed by 4 bases and 1 base, with 14 bases remaining between them. Germline values: CDR1 SGHDT, CDR2 YYEEEE. The sequencing sample was made of PBMCs. The chain recombines TRBV5-6 with TRBJ1-2, with a weak D call TRBD1 (5 bases). This receptor was taken from a woman aged 40 to 50 in good health and CMV-seropositive. CDR3 coding DNA: TGTGCCAGCAGCAGCGCGGGGGGATTTAACTATGGCTACACCTTC. Its translation: CASSSAGGFNYGYTF.